The 20 T cell receptor beta chains presented below share a single source sample, sequenced in a study of cytomegalovirus exposure and HLA in healthy donors. The PCR was carried out with 60 Vbeta primers and 13 Jbeta primers. Assay used: immunoSEQ multiplex PCR; TCRdb lists only in-frame clones, some missing. Among roughly 81,000 clones listed, about 80% were seen once. Material: PBMCs. These receptors all stem from a man aged 25-45 years in good health and CMV-seronegative.

This clone has a handful of counts. V gene TRBV4-2 combines with J gene TRBJ1-4, with D tentatively TRBD1 (5 bases). V was pared by 8 bases and J by 7 bases, with 23 bases between. The CDR3 loop spans 16 amino acids. Germline CDR1 and CDR2: LGHNA and YNFKEQ. CDR3 bases: TGTGCCAGCCACCCTTCGGGGGGATCCACAGGTGAAAAACTGTTTTTT. It is translated as CASHPSGGSTGEKLFF.

The chain uses TRBV12-5 and TRBJ2-6; the D is unclear. With 1 base removed from V and 4 bases from J, the gap between germline ends came to 8 bases. In germline, CDR1 is LGHNT, CDR2 FRNRAP. This CDR3 has 15 amino acids. CDR3 nucleotide sequence: TGTGCTAGTGGTTTGGGCAATCAGGGGGCCAACGTCCTGACTTTC. The encoded protein is CASGLGNQGANVLTF.

The chain carries TRBV10-3 and TRBJ2-5; the match to TRBD2 covers 11 bases. The last part of the DNA fits TRBJ2-7 better; the J call may be wrong. Germline assignment: CDR1 ENHRY and CDR2 SYGVKD. The CDR3 totals 14 residues. The CDR3 here is CAISELAGVYEQYF. The CDR3 region has the DNA TGTGCCATCAGTGAACTAGCGGGAGTCTACGAGCAGTACTTC.

In DNA form, the CDR3 reads TGCGCCAGCCAAAACGGACACCCGAACACTGAAGCTTTCTTT. Its translation: CASQNGHPNTEAFF. This chain links TRBV4-3 with TRBJ1-1; possible D gene TRBD1, 5 bases. CDR3 length equals 14 residues. V dropped 8 bases and J dropped 1 base, with 14 bases sitting between them. Germline V gene lookup returns CDR1 LGHNA and CDR2 YSLEER.

This clone appeared a few times. The genes are TRBV6-5 and TRBJ2-7; 11 bases are a match to TRBD2. Germline V lookup: CDR1 MNHEY, CDR2 SVGAGI. The J segment lost 4 bases and the V segment lost 6 bases, leaving 8 bases of the junction unmatched. This CDR3 region has 15 residues. The CDR3 region is CASSRLAGGTYEQYF. The CDR3 DNA is TGTGCCAGCAGCAGATTAGCGGGAGGGACGTACGAGCAGTACTTC.

The rearrangement uses TRBV9 and TRBJ2-1, with a weak D call TRBD1 (6 bases). The germline V gene has CDR1 SGDLS and CDR2 YYNGEE. V lost 4 bases, J lost 5 bases, and 19 bases lay in between. CDR3 length: 16 residues. The CDR3 DNA reads TGTGCCAGCAGCATACAGACAGGTTTGCGGGACAATGAGCAGTTCTTC. This sequence encodes CASSIQTGLRDNEQFF.

CDR3 in amino acids: CASSVWDRVNVNEQFF. The CDR3 DNA follows: TGTGCCAGCAGCGTGTGGGACAGGGTAAATGTAAATGAGCAGTTCTTC. The rearrangement joins TRBV9 to TRBJ2-1; TRBD1 matches 9 bases. Looked up from germline, CDR1 is SGDLS and CDR2 is YYNGEE. The V and J ends lost 2 bases and 7 bases, in that order; junction bases with no gene match: 10. The CDR3 consists of 16 residues.

The V gene is TRBV7-9, the J gene TRBJ2-1; D is perhaps TRBD1 (6 bases). With 3 bases removed from V and 7 bases from J, the gap between germline ends came to 10 bases. Germline V gene sequence: CDR1 SEHNR, CDR2 FQNEAQ (reference sequence). This CDR3 has 13 amino acids. Here the CDR3 reads CASSFLQGNEQFF. CDR3 sequence (DNA): TGTGCCAGCAGCTTTCTACAGGGTAATGAGCAGTTCTTC.

The J gene is TRBJ1-2, the V gene TRBV5-6; D is ambiguous. The CDR3 has 12 amino acids. Germline lookup yields CDR1 SGHDT and CDR2 YYEEEE. V lost 6 bases and J 4 bases, leaving 10 bases between the germline ends. The CDR3 nucleotides read TGTGCCAGCACCTCGGGAGCCTATGGCTACACCTTC. This codes for CASTSGAYGYTF.

The genes are TRBV6-5 and TRBJ1-2; perhaps TRBD1 as D (5 bases). CDR1 is MNHEY and CDR2 is SVGAGI in the germline V gene. CDR3 length: 12 residues. Between the trimmed V and J ends, which lost 6 bases and 8 bases, there was a span of 13 bases. The CDR3, as DNA: TGTGCCAGCAGATCCTCCCAGGGCGGCTACACCTTC. Protein: CASRSSQGGYTF.

This clone was detected only once. This chain uses TRBV7-2 with TRBJ1-2; D is perhaps TRBD1 (5 bases). Germline CDR1 reads SGHTA; CDR2 reads FQGNSA. The length of the CDR3 is 14 residues. With 0 bases removed from V and 4 bases from J, the gap between germline ends came to 9 bases. CDR3: CASSLARQGYGYTF. For the CDR3, the DNA is TGTGCCAGCAGCTTAGCTCGGCAGGGCTATGGCTACACCTTC.

The rearrangement uses TRBV2 and TRBJ1-2, with TRBD1 as a possible D gene (6 bases). The V and J ends lost 6 bases and 2 bases respectively, with 10 bases between them. Germline-derived CDR1 and CDR2 are SNHLY and FYNNEI. The CDR3 length is 13 residues. This chain's CDR3 is CASRLTGNYGYTF. CDR3 DNA sequence: TGTGCCAGCAGACTTACAGGGAACTATGGCTACACCTTC.

This clone is a singleton in its sample. V and J are TRBV5-5 and TRBJ2-2; D is undetermined. The CDR3 consists of 14 residues. CDR1 and CDR2 (germline): SGHKS, YYEKEE (reference sequence). V lost 2 bases to trimming and J lost 3 bases, with 8 bases between them. The CDR3 loop is CASSLPDYTGELFF. DNA of the CDR3: TGTGCCAGCAGCTTACCCGACTACACCGGGGAGCTGTTTTTT.

This rearrangement joins TRBV14 to TRBJ1-1; no clear D. There are 13 residues in the CDR3. From germline, CDR1 is SGHDN and CDR2 FVKESK. Trimming cost V 4 bases and J 0 bases, with 6 bases left between them. CDR3 sequence: CASSLNMNTEAFF. CDR3 sequence (DNA): TGTGCCAGCAGCCTCAACATGAACACTGAAGCTTTCTTT.

The gene calls are TRBV30 and TRBJ2-3, with D perhaps TRBD1 (6 bases). The germline V and J ends were trimmed by 1 base and 5 bases, with 13 bases remaining between them. The CDR3 totals 14 residues. Germline V lookup: CDR1 GTSNPN, CDR2 SVGIG (reference sequence). The CDR3 bases are TGTGCCTGGAGTGAGGGGGATCGCTTAGATACGCAGTATTTT. This encodes CAWSEGDRLDTQYF.

V gene TRBV12-5 combines with J gene TRBJ1-4; 9 bases align to TRBD1. V shed 5 bases, J shed 3 bases, and the junction held 4 bases outside the gene matches. The CDR3 is 15 residues long. Germline V gene lookup returns CDR1 LGHNT and CDR2 FRNRAP. CDR3 DNA: TGTGCTAGTGGTCAGGGACAGGGAGCTAATGAAAAACTGTTTTTT. This sequence encodes CASGQGQGANEKLFF.

This chain connects TRBV7-2 to TRBJ2-7; 7 nucleotides agree with TRBD1. Trimming cost V 5 bases and J 7 bases; bases outside gene matches: 14. This CDR3 region has 15 residues. Germline assignment: CDR1 SGHTA and CDR2 FQGNSA. CDR3 DNA: TGTGCCAGCAGCCAGGACAGGATGGGTCTCTATGAGCAGTACTTC. Its protein product is CASSQDRMGLYEQYF. The whole variable domain, filled in from reference TRBV7-2 and TRBJ2-7, reads GAGVSQSPSNKVTEKGKDVELRCDPISGHTALYWYRQSLGQGLEFLIYFQGNSAPDKSGLPSDRFSAERTGGSVSTLTIQRTQQEDSAVYLCASSQDRMGLYEQYFGPGTRLTVT.

This chain joins TRBV7-2 and TRBJ2-1, with a tentative D call TRBD2 (5 bases). Trimming cost V 5 bases and J 10 bases, with 24 bases left between them. Germline loops: CDR1 SGHTA, CDR2 FQGNSA. The CDR3 runs to 16 residues. The CDR3: CASSPPSGGGEREQFF. CDR3 nucleotides: TGTGCCAGCAGCCCCCCCAGCGGAGGTGGCGAAAGGGAGCAGTTCTTC.

The gene calls are TRBV6-5 and TRBJ2-6; D possibly corresponds to TRBD1 (5 bases). Germline CDR1 reads MNHEY; CDR2 reads SVGAGI. This CDR3 contains 15 residues. V shed 2 bases and J shed 3 bases, with 8 bases lying between them. Here the CDR3 reads CASSYGHVGANVLTF. In DNA, the CDR3 is TGTGCCAGCAGTTACGGACATGTTGGGGCCAACGTCCTGACTTTC.

A note on this clone: In the same sample, other DNA sequences code for this CDR3. The CDR3 sequence is CASSNQGGLAAYGYTF. In DNA form, the CDR3 reads TGTGCCAGCAGCAACCAAGGTGGACTTGCAGCCTATGGCTACACCTTC. This rearrangement joins TRBV5-4 to TRBJ1-2; D ambiguous. The CDR3 consists of 16 residues. V lost 4 bases, J lost 4 bases, and 20 bases lay in between. Germline V gives CDR1 SGHNT, CDR2 YYREEE (reference sequence). Drawing the rest from reference TRBV5-4 and TRBJ1-2, the complete variable domain is ETGVTQSPTHLIKTRGQQVTLRCSSQSGHNTVSWYQQALGQGPQFIFQYYREEENGRGNFPPRFSGLQFPNYSSELNVNALELDDSALYLCASSNQGGLAAYGYTFGSGTRLTVV.